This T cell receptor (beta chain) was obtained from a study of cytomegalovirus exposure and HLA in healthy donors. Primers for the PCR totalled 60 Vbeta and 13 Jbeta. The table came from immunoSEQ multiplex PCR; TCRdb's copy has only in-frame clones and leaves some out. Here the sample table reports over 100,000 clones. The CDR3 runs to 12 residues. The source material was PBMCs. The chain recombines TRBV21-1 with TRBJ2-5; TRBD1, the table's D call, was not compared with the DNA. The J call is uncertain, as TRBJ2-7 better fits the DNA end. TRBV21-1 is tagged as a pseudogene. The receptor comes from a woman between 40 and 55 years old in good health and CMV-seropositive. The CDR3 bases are TGTGCCAGCAGCAAAAGACAGTACGAGCAGTACTTC. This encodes CASSKRQYEQYF.